This T cell receptor beta chain was sequenced for a study of graft-versus-host responses after intestinal transplantation. The CDR3 sequence is 15 residues long. Germline-derived CDR1 and CDR2 are MNHEY and SVGAGI. Trimming removed 6 bases from V and 3 bases from J; junction bases left unmatched: 7. The method was immunoSEQ multiplex PCR; TCRdb's version includes in-frame clones alone and lacks a portion of them. The sample has 55,000 to 70,000 clones, under 95% seen once; the top ten hold 2.5% to 3%. The sequence derives from a human patient who received an intestinal transplant, so some T cells may come from the graft donor. The specimen comprised PBMCs, sampled around 120 days after intestinal transplantation. V usage is TRBV6-5 and J usage is TRBJ1-3; TRBD1 matches at 8 bases. In nucleotides, the CDR3 is TGTGCCAGCAGAAGTCCAGGGGGCAGTGGAAACACCATATATTTT. It codes for CASRSPGGSGNTIYF.